Sequencing of this T cell receptor (beta chain) was carried out in a study of TIL therapy for anti-PD-1-resistant metastatic lung cancer. The germline V gene has CDR1 SGHRS and CDR2 YFSETQ. V shed 0 bases and J 6 bases; nucleotides not matched to a gene: 7. This CDR3 has 16 residues. Study-wide points: The baseline peripheral repertoire was partially replaced by infused TIL clonotypes that later decayed.

This was the immunoSEQ v3 assay. Generated by immunoSEQ multiplex PCR, the TCRdb table keeps only in-frame clones and is missing some. The sample lists more than 15,000 clones; around 82% were seen once. Time point meaning: pre-treatment sample, taken before nivolumab and TIL therapy. To note about this clone: Its antigen is not identified.

This sequence was found in a person aged 25 to 85 with non-small cell lung cancer. Material: blood, obtained at baseline. The J gene is TRBJ2-1, the V gene TRBV5-1, with 9 positions matching TRBD1. The CDR3 protein is CASSLAVTGGLNEQFF. Written as DNA, the CDR3 is TGCGCCAGCAGCTTGGCCGTCACAGGGGGCCTCAATGAGCAGTTCTTC.